The 5 T cell receptor beta chains in this list originate from one sample, sequenced in a study of shared clonotypes between healthy human individuals (dated by TCRdb to the early 2020s). Library preparation was by the immunoSEQ multiplex PCR assay. Not all clones reach the TCRdb copy of this immuneACCESS table, which keeps in-frame sequences only. Checked studies attribute under half of the gap to unresolved V genes and leave the rest unexplained. For this sample there are around 79,000 clones; 60% to 70% appear just once. The top ten hold roughly 49% of the sample. Sequencing input: memory CD8+ T cells sorted from blood. The cell subset or site label here, explained by the study, means: CD45RO+ cells pooled with CCR7-negative TemRA cells. These receptors came from a man aged 25 to 45 in good health.

The chain is built from TRBV11-2 and TRBJ2-7; 7 bases fit TRBD1. Per germline, CDR1 SGHAT and CDR2 FQNNGV. V shed 5 bases and J 7 bases; nucleotides not matched to a gene: 14. CDR3 length: 15 residues. The CDR3 sequence is CASSPWGTAEGEQYF. The CDR3 region has the DNA TGTGCCAGCAGCCCCTGGGGGACAGCCGAGGGTGAGCAGTACTTC.

The V call is TRBV30, the J call TRBJ2-3, with unresolved D. This CDR3 comprises 13 residues. CDR1 is GTSNPN and CDR2 is SVGIG in the germline V gene (reference sequence). Trimming took off 0 bases at V and 6 bases at J, with 10 bases between the two ends. The CDR3 bases are TGTGCCTGGAGTGTCCGGGCGAGGGATACGCAGTATTTT. Protein: CAWSVRARDTQYF.

The sample holds many counts of this clone. This sequence joins TRBV6-6 and TRBJ2-3, with no clear D. V was shortened by 6 bases and J by 2 bases, with 9 bases between the two germline ends. Germline-derived CDR1 and CDR2 are MNHNY and SVGAGI (reference sequence). This CDR3 contains 13 residues. CDR3 sequence: CASSLEYTDTQYF. CDR3 bases: TGTGCCAGCAGCCTCGAATACACAGATACGCAGTATTTT.

The chain has TRBV27 and TRBJ2-7, with TRBD1 matching 9 bases. Germline V gene data show CDR1 as MNHEY and CDR2 as SMNVEV (reference sequence). The V and J ends lost 2 bases and 3 bases, in that order; junction bases with no gene match: 5. The CDR3 consists of 15 residues. The CDR3 DNA reads TGTGCCAGCAGTTTACAGACAGGGGGGCTCTACGAGCAGTACTTC. Translation: CASSLQTGGLYEQYF.

The chain is built from TRBV27 and TRBJ2-7, with D tentatively TRBD2 (6 bases). CDR1 is MNHEY, CDR2 SMNVEV, per germline (reference sequence). V dropped 5 bases and J dropped 3 bases, with 11 bases sitting between them. The CDR3 length is 13 residues. DNA for the CDR3: TGTGCCAGCAGTCGCCGGGAGAACTACGAGCAGTACTTC. Residues: CASSRRENYEQYF.